A single sample gave rise to the 27 T cell receptor beta chains below, sequenced in a study of blood T cell repertoires in COVID-19 (dated by TCRdb to 2018 to 2021). Library generation was performed with the immunoSEQ multiplex PCR assay. TCRdb retrieved this table from immuneACCESS and kept in-frame rearrangements only. Not all clones are present; in checked studies, unresolved V genes account for under half, and no reason is known for the remainder. For this sample there are around 170,000 clones; about 74% appear just once. The leading ten clones occupy 3% of the sample. Sequenced input: peripheral blood. These TCRs come from a woman older than 75 with acute or convalescent COVID-19.

The sample holds a few counts of this clone. This chain joins TRBV5-5 and TRBJ2-3; perhaps TRBD1 as D (7 bases). The V end was cut by 5 bases, the J end by 4 bases, with 14 bases between. The CDR3 sequence is 14 residues long. Per germline, CDR1 SGHKS and CDR2 YYEKEE (reference sequence). In DNA form, the CDR3 reads TGTGCCAGCAGGGGGGGACAGTTCGCAGATACGCAGTATTTT. Encoded protein: CASRGGQFADTQYF.

The chain recombines TRBV19 with TRBJ2-2; TRBD1 agrees at 8 bases. Trimming cost V 3 bases and J 6 bases; bases outside gene matches: 6. This CDR3 is 15 amino acids long. Germline CDR1 LNHDA, CDR2 SQIVND (reference sequence). The CDR3 coding sequence is TGTGCCAGTAGTATTCAGGGGGCGCCGTCCGGGGAGCTGTTTTTT. Amino acid sequence: CASSIQGAPSGELFF.

The rearrangement links TRBV10-1 to TRBJ2-5, with D perhaps TRBD1 (6 bases). Trimming took off 10 bases at V and 2 bases at J, with 20 bases between the two ends. The CDR3 has 15 amino acids. Germline V gene lookup returns CDR1 WNHNN and CDR2 SYGVQD (reference sequence). CDR3 nucleotide sequence: TGCGCCACCTCAACCGGACAGCCAGGGCAAGAGACCCAGTACTTC. This sequence encodes CATSTGQPGQETQYF.

J is TRBJ2-5 and V is TRBV28; 7 bases line up with TRBD2. CDR3 length: 17 residues. V lost 5 bases, J lost 1 base, and 13 bases stayed unmatched. Germline V lookup: CDR1 MDHEN, CDR2 SYDVKM. In DNA form, the CDR3 reads TGTGCCAGCAGTGCAATTCTAGCGGAGACACCCCAAGAGACCCAGTACTTC. Protein product: CASSAILAETPQETQYF.

This chain links TRBV10-2 with TRBJ1-4, with D perhaps TRBD1 (6 bases). There are 13 residues in the CDR3. Trimming pared 10 bases from V and 8 bases from J, leaving 17 bases between. CDR1 is WSHSY, CDR2 SAAADI, per germline. This CDR3 is CATSQGPSEKLFF. The CDR3 DNA is TGCGCCACCTCACAGGGTCCCTCGGAAAAACTGTTTTTT.

This chain connects TRBV28 to TRBJ1-6; 10 bases align to TRBD1. CDR1 is MDHEN and CDR2 is SYDVKM in the germline V gene. CDR3 length equals 14 residues. V gave up 10 bases and J gave up 8 bases; unmatched junction bases: 8. CDR3 in amino acids: CATRGGQGYSPLHF. CDR3 DNA sequence: TGTGCCACTCGGGGGGGACAGGGGTATTCACCCCTCCACTTT.

This chain links TRBV6-5 with TRBJ2-7; TRBD2 agrees at 8 bases. Per germline, CDR1 MNHEY and CDR2 SVGAGI. With 5 bases clipped from V and 0 bases from J, the junction kept 3 bases outside the gene matches. The CDR3 has 14 amino acids. The CDR3 reads CASSRLAGSYEQYF. In DNA form, the CDR3 reads TGTGCCAGCAGTCGCCTAGCGGGCTCCTACGAGCAGTACTTC.

V is TRBV3-1 (or the pseudogene TRBV3-2) and J is TRBJ2-5, with D possibly matching TRBD1 (5 bases). The CDR3 runs to 15 residues. The V end lost 1 base, the J end lost 3 bases, and 12 bases lay between the germline ends. Per germline, CDR1 LGHDT and CDR2 YNNKEL (reference sequence). The CDR3 DNA sequence: TGTGCCAGCAGCCAAGGCCCAGGGTGGGAAGAGACCCAGTACTTC. Its protein product is CASSQGPGWEETQYF.

The gene calls are TRBV19 and TRBJ2-1; D may be TRBD1 (6 bases). The CDR3 is 13 amino acids. Germline V lookup: CDR1 LNHDA, CDR2 SQIVND (reference sequence). The V gene lost 5 bases and the J gene lost 5 bases, with 10 bases spanning the gap. The CDR3 DNA is TGTGCCAGTAGTTTAGGACAGAACAATGAGCAGTTCTTC. It is translated as CASSLGQNNEQFF.

This clone was seen more than once but under ten times. The chain links TRBV7-8 to TRBJ2-1; D possibly corresponds to TRBD2 (5 bases). The CDR3 extends over 13 amino acids. V lost 5 bases and J 9 bases, leaving 14 bases between the germline ends. Germline CDR1 SGHVS, CDR2 FQNEAQ. The CDR3 region has the DNA TGTGCCAGCAGCCCCAACGAAAGCGGTGAGCAGTTCTTC. This translates into CASSPNESGEQFF. Combining the CDR3 with reference TRBV7-8 and TRBJ2-1 gives the whole variable domain GAGVSQSPRYKVAKRGQDVALRCDPISGHVSLFWYQQALGQGPEFLTYFQNEAQLDKSGLPSDRFFAERPEGSVSTLKIQRTQQEDSAVYLCASSPNESGEQFFGPGTRLTVL.

J is TRBJ2-7 and V is TRBV7-9; the match to TRBD1 covers 9 bases. V was clipped by 2 bases and J by 9 bases; unmatched bases: 8. This CDR3 is 14 amino acids long. CDR1 and CDR2 from the germline V gene are SEHNR and FQNEAQ (reference sequence). The CDR3 region is CASSLRDRGDGQYF. CDR3 coding DNA: TGTGCCAGCAGCTTACGAGACAGGGGGGACGGGCAGTACTTC.

The genes are TRBV9 and TRBJ2-7; 12 nucleotides align to TRBD1. The CDR3 is made up of 15 amino acids. Germline V gives CDR1 SGDLS, CDR2 YYNGEE. Trimming removed 2 bases from V and 6 bases from J; junction bases left unmatched: 6. The CDR3 sequence is CASSVAGTGGAEQYF. The CDR3 DNA reads TGTGCCAGCAGCGTTGCCGGGACAGGGGGCGCCGAGCAGTACTTC.

The chain is built from TRBV19 and TRBJ1-5, with a possible D match to TRBD1 (6 bases). CDR3 length equals 15 residues. Looked up from germline, CDR1 is LNHDA and CDR2 is SQIVND (reference sequence). V lost 5 bases to trimming and J lost 6 bases, with 17 bases between them. The CDR3 reads CASSSGHQESQPQHF. CDR3 nucleotides: TGTGCCAGTAGTTCGGGACACCAAGAGAGTCAGCCCCAGCATTTT.

The chain combines TRBV3-1 (or the pseudogene TRBV3-2) with TRBJ1-4, with D unclear. CDR1 is LGHDT and CDR2 is YNNKEL in the germline V gene (reference sequence). Trimming removed 3 bases from V and 4 bases from J, with 12 bases in between. This CDR3 spans 15 amino acids. In DNA, the CDR3 is TGTGCCAGCAGCCATGCCGGGGTCCGTAATGAAAAACTGTTTTTT. Protein product: CASSHAGVRNEKLFF.

The V gene is TRBV4-3, the J gene TRBJ2-3; TRBD2 matches at 13 bases. V lost 0 bases to trimming and J lost 4 bases; unmatched junction nucleotides: 4. The germline V gene encodes CDR1 LGHNA and CDR2 YSLEER. This CDR3 contains 17 residues. The CDR3 loop is CASSQEGTSGTADTQYF. In DNA form, the CDR3 reads TGCGCCAGCAGCCAAGAAGGGACTAGCGGGACAGCAGATACGCAGTATTTT.

V usage is TRBV7-3 and J usage is TRBJ2-1; 8 positions match TRBD2. The junction had 7 bases not matched to a gene; V was cut back by 2 bases and J by 1 base. Germline CDR1 is SGHTA and CDR2 is FQGTGA. The CDR3 contains 17 residues. Here the CDR3 DNA reads TGTGCCAGCAGCTTACAAGCGGGAGTCGATTCCTACAATGAGCAGTTCTTC. Protein sequence: CASSLQAGVDSYNEQFF.

This clone is a singleton in its sample. The chain links TRBV7-9 to TRBJ2-4, with a possible D match to TRBD1 (5 bases). Trimming stripped 1 base from V and 8 bases from J, with 12 bases between. This CDR3 region has 14 residues. CDR1 is SEHNR, CDR2 FQNEAQ, per germline (reference sequence). The CDR3 nucleotides read TGTGCCAGCAGCTTAGGGGGCCCCTGGGACATTCAGTACTTC. Its protein product is CASSLGGPWDIQYF.

DNA of the CDR3: TGTGCCAGCTCACCACCAGGGACTCCGGAGCAGTTCTTC. Translation: CASSPPGTPEQFF. V and J are TRBV18 and TRBJ2-1; weak D call: TRBD2 (6 bases). The germline V and J ends were trimmed by 0 bases and 10 bases, with 10 bases remaining between them. The CDR3 extends over 13 amino acids. Per the germline V gene, CDR1 is KGHSH and CDR2 is LQKENI. Looking up the rest from reference TRBV18 and TRBJ2-1 gives the full variable domain: NAGVMQNPRHLVRRRGQEARLRCSPMKGHSHVYWYRQLPEEGLKFMVYLQKENIIDESGMPKERFSAEFPKEGPSILRIQQVVRGDSAAYFCASSPPGTPEQFFGPGTRLTVL.

This chain connects TRBV2 to TRBJ2-1, with 7 nucleotides matching TRBD1. Germline V lookup: CDR1 SNHLY, CDR2 FYNNEI. This CDR3 has 15 amino acids. V gave up 5 bases and J gave up 0 bases; unmatched junction bases: 4. CDR3 coding DNA: TGTGCCAGCAGTCAGACAGGGAGCTCCTACAATGAGCAGTTCTTC. Encoded protein: CASSQTGSSYNEQFF.

This chain uses TRBV6-6 with TRBJ2-7; D not resolved. Germline V gene sequence: CDR1 MNHNY, CDR2 SVGAGI (reference sequence). V lost 2 bases to trimming and J lost 5 bases, with 7 bases between them. The CDR3 covers 12 residues. The CDR3 sequence is CASSYQRHEQYF. Here the CDR3 DNA reads TGTGCCAGCAGTTACCAGAGGCACGAGCAGTACTTC.

The chain links TRBV29-1 to TRBJ2-3; D is unresolved. The CDR3 is 13 amino acids. CDR1 SQVTM and CDR2 ANQGSEA come from the germline V gene. V lost 2 bases and J lost 6, with 12 bases in between. CDR3 in DNA: TGCAGCGTTGAATACACACCTAGTGATACGCAGTATTTT. Its translation: CSVEYTPSDTQYF.

The CDR3, as DNA: TGTGCCAGCAGGCCCGGGAGCTCCTATAATTCACCCCTCCACTTT. Its protein product is CASRPGSSYNSPLHF. The rearrangement uses TRBV27 and TRBJ1-6; D ambiguous. This CDR3 spans 15 amino acids. Trimming shortened V by 6 bases and J by 0 bases, and 9 bases separated the two germline ends. CDR1 MNHEY and CDR2 SMNVEV come from the germline V gene (reference sequence).

The table lists this clone with a few counts. This chain uses TRBV7-6 with TRBJ2-1; tentatively, D is TRBD2 (6 bases). The CDR3 spans 13 residues. Trimming removed 2 bases from V and 8 bases from J, with 10 bases in between. Germline CDR1 SGHVS, CDR2 FNYEAQ. The CDR3, as DNA: TGTGCCAGCAGCTTATTGCGGAGGGATGAGCAGTTCTTC. Translated, it gives CASSLLRRDEQFF. Variable domain in full (rest from reference TRBV7-6 and TRBJ2-1): GAGVSQSPRYKVTKRGQDVALRCDPISGHVSLYWYRQALGQGPEFLTYFNYEAQQDKSGLPNDRFSAERPEGSISTLTIQRTEQRDSAMYRCASSLLRRDEQFFGPGTRLTVL.

V is TRBV20-1 and J is TRBJ1-5, with D maybe TRBD1 (6 bases). The CDR3 runs to 17 residues. CDR1 DFQATT and CDR2 SNEGSKA come from the germline V gene (reference sequence). Trimming stripped 3 bases from V and 4 bases from J, with 22 bases between. The CDR3 sequence is CSASIPTGQYQNQPQHF. The CDR3 nucleotides read TGCAGTGCTAGTATCCCGACAGGACAATATCAAAATCAGCCCCAGCATTTT.

The J gene is TRBJ1-5, the V gene TRBV7-6; D call uncertain. V lost 1 base to trimming and J lost 4 bases, with 11 bases between them. Germline CDR1 is SGHVS and CDR2 is FNYEAQ. The CDR3 runs to 15 residues. The CDR3 protein is CASSLEAGRNQPQHF. CDR3 nucleotide sequence: TGTGCCAGCAGCTTAGAGGCAGGAAGAAATCAGCCCCAGCATTTT.

The chain uses TRBV9 and TRBJ1-6; tentatively, D is TRBD1 (5 bases). CDR3 length equals 13 residues. In germline, CDR1 is SGDLS, CDR2 YYNGEE. The V end was cut by 5 bases, the J end by 6 bases, with 9 bases between. The CDR3 nucleotides are TGTGCCAGCAGGACAGCGTTTAATTCACCCCTCCACTTT. Encoded protein: CASRTAFNSPLHF.

J is TRBJ2-7 and V is TRBV5-1; 14 bases are shared with TRBD2. Germline trimming cut 4 bases from V and 1 base from J; bases unmatched to any gene: 13. Germline CDR1 reads SGHRS; CDR2 reads YFSETQ. The length of the CDR3 is 19 residues. The CDR3: CASSLSGGLAGDGSYEQYF. CDR3 bases: TGCGCCAGCAGCCTCTCGGGGGGACTAGCGGGAGATGGGTCCTACGAGCAGTACTTC.